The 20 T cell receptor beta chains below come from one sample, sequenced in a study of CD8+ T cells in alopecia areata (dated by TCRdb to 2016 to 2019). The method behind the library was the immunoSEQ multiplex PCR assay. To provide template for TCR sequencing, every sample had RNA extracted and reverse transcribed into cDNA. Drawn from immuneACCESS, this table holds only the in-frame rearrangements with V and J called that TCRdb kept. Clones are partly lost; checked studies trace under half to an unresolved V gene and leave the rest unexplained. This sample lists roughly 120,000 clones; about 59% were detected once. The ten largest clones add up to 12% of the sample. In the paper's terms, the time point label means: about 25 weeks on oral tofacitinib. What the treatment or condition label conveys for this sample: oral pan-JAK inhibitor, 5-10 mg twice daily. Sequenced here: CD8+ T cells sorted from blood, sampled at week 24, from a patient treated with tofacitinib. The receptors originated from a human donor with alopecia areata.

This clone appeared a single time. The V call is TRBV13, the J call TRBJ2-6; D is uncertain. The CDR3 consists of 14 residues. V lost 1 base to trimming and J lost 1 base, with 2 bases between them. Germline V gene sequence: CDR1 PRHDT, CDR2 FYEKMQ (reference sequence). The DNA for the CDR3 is TGTGCCAGCAGCTTAGAGTCTGGGGCCAACGTCCTGACTTTC. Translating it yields CASSLESGANVLTF.

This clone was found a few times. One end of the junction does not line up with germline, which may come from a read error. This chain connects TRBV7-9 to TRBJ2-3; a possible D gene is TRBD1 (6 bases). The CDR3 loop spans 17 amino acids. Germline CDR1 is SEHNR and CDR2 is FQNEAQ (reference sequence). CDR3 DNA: TGCGCCAGCAGCCAAGTAGGGACACACACACACACAGATACGCAGTATTTT. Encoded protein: CASSQVGTHTHTDTQYF. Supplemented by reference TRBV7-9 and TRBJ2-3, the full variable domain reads DTGVSQNPRHKITKRGQNVTFRCDPISEHNRLYWYRQTLGQGPEFLTYFQNEAQLEKSRLLSDRFSAERPKGSFSTLEIQRTEQGDSAMYLCASSQVGTHTHTDTQYFGPGTRLTVL.

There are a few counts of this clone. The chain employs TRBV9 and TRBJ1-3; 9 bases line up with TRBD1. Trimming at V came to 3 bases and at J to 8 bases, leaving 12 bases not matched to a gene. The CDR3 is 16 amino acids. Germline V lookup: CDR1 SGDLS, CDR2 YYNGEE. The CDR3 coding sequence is TGTGCCAGCAGCGAGGAAGACAGGGGGGTGTCGGACACCATATATTTT. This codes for CASSEEDRGVSDTIYF.

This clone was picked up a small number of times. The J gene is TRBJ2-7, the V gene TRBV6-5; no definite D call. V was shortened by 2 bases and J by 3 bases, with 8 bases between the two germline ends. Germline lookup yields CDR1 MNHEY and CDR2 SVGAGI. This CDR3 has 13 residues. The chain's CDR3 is CASSYDEGYEQYF. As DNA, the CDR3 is TGTGCCAGCAGTTACGACGAAGGCTACGAGCAGTACTTC.

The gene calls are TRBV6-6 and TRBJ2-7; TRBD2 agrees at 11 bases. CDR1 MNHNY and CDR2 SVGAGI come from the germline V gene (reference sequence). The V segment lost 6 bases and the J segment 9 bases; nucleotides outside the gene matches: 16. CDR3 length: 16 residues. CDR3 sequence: CASRSGLAALLSAQYF. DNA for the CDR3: TGTGCCAGCAGGTCGGGACTAGCGGCCCTCTTAAGTGCGCAGTACTTC.

CDR3 sequence (DNA): TGTGCCAGCAGCATCCGGGACCCAGGTGAAGCTTTCTTT. Encoded protein: CASSIRDPGEAFF. V gene TRBV25-1 combines with J gene TRBJ1-1; possible D gene TRBD1, 5 bases. The CDR3 is made up of 13 amino acids. In germline, CDR1 is MGHDK, CDR2 SYGVNS. The V end was cut by 6 bases, the J end by 7 bases, with 15 bases between.

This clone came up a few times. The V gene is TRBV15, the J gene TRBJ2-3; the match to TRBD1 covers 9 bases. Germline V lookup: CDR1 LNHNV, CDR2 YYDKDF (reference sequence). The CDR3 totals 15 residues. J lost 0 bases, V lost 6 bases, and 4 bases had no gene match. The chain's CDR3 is CATRPGQGSTDTQYF. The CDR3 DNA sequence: TGTGCCACCAGGCCGGGACAGGGTAGCACAGATACGCAGTATTTT.

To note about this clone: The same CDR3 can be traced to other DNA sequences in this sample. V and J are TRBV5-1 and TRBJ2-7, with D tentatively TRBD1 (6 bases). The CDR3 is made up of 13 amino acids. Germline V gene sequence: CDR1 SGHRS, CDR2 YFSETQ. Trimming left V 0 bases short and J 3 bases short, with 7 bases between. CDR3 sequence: CASSLGGGYEQYF. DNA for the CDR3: TGCGCCAGCAGCTTGGGAGGGGGCTACGAGCAGTACTTC.

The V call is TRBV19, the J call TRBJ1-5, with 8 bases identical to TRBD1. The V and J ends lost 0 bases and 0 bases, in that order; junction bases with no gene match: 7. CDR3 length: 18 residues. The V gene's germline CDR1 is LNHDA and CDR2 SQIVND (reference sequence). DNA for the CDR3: TGTGCCAGTAGTATAGACCGACAGGGGAGATATAGCAATCAGCCCCAGCATTTT. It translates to CASSIDRQGRYSNQPQHF.

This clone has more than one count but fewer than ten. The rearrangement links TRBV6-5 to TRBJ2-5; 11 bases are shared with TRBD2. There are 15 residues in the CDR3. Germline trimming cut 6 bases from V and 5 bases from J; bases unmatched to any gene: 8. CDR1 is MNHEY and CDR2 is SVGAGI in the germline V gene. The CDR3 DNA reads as TGTGCCAGCAGCTACGGGCTAGCGGGGGGTGAGACCCAGTACTTC. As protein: CASSYGLAGGETQYF.

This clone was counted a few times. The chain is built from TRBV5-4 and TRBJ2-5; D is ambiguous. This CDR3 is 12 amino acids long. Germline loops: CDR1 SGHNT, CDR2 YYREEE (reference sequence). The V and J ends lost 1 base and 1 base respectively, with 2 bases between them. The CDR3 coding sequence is TGTGCCAGCAGCTTGTTCCAAGAGACCCAGTACTTC. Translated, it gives CASSLFQETQYF.

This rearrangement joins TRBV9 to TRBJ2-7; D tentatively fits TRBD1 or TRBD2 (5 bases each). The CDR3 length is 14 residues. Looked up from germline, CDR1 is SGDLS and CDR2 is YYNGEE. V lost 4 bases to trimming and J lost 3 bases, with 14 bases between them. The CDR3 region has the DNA TGTGCCAGCAGCCAAGGGACGGATATCTACGAGCAGTACTTC. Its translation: CASSQGTDIYEQYF.

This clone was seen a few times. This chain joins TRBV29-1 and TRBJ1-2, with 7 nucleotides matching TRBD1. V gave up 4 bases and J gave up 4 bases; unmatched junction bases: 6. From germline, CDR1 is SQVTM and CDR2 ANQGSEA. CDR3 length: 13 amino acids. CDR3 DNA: TGCAGCGTTGGGGGGACAGTCCCCTATGGCTACACCTTC. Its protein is CSVGGTVPYGYTF.

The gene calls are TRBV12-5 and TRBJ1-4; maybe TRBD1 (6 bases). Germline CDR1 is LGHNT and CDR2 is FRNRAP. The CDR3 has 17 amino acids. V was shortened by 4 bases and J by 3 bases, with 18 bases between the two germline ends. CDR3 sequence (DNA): TGTGCTAGTGGTTCCCCTCGGGGGGGCGGGTCTAATGAAAAACTGTTTTTT. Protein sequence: CASGSPRGGGSNEKLFF.

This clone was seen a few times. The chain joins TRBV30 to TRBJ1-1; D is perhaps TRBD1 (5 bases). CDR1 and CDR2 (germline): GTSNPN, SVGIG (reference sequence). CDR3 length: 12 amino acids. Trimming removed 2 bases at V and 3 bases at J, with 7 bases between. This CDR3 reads CAWSLGDTEAFF. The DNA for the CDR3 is TGTGCCTGGAGTCTGGGGGACACTGAAGCTTTCTTT.

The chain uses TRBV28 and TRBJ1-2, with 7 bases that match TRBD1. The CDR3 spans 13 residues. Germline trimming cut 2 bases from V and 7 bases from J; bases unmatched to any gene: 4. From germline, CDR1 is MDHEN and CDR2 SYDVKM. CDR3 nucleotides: TGTGCCAGCAGTTTAGGGACAGTTCGTGGCTACACCTTC. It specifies CASSLGTVRGYTF.

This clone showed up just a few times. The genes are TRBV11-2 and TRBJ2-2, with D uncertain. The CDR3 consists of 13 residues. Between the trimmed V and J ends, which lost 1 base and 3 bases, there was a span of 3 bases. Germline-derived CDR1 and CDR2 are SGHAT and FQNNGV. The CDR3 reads CASSLGHTGELFF. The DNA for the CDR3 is TGTGCCAGCAGCTTAGGGCACACCGGGGAGCTGTTTTTT. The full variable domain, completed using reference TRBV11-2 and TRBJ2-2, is EAGVAQSPRYKIIEKRQSVAFWCNPISGHATLYWYQQILGQGPKLLIQFQNNGVVDDSQLPKDRFSAERLKGVDSTLKIQPAKLEDSAVYLCASSLGHTGELFFGEGSRLTVL.

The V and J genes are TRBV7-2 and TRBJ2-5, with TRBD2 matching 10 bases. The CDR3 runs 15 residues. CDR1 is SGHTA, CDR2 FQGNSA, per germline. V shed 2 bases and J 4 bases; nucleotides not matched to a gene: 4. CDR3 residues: CASSLMASGGETQYF. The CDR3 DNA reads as TGTGCCAGCAGCTTAATGGCTAGCGGGGGAGAGACCCAGTACTTC.

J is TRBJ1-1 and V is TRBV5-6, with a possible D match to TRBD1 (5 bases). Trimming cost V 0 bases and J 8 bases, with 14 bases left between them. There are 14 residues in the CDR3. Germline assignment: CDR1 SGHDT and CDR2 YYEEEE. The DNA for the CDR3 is TGTGCCAGCAGCTTGGCGTGGGGCGCGGAGGAAGCTTTCTTT. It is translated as CASSLAWGAEEAFF. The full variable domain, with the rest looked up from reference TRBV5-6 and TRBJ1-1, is DAGVTQSPTHLIKTRGQQVTLRCSPKSGHDTVSWYQQALGQGPQFIFQYYEEEERQRGNFPDRFSGHQFPNYSSELNVNALLLGDSALYLCASSLAWGAEEAFFGQGTRLTVV.

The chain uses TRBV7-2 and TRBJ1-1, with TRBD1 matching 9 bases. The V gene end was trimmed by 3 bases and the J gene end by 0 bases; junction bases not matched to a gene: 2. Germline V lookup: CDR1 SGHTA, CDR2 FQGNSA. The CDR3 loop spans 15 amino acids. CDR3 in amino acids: CASSFGTGMNTEAFF. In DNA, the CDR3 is TGTGCCAGCAGCTTTGGGACAGGGATGAACACTGAAGCTTTCTTT.